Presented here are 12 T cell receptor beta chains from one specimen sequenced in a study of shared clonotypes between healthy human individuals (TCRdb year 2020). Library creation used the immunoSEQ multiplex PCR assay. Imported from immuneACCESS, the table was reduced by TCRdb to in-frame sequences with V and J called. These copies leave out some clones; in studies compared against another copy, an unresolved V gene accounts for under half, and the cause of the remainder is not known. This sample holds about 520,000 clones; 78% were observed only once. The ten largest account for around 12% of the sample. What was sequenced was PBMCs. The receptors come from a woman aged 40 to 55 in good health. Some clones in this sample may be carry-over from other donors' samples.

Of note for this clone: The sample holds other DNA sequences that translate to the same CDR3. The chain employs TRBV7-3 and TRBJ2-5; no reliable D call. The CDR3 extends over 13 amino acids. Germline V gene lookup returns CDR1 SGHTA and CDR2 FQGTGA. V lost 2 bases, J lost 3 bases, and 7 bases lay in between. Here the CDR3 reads CASSLGPEETQYF. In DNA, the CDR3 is TGTGCCAGCAGCTTAGGACCCGAAGAGACCCAGTACTTC.

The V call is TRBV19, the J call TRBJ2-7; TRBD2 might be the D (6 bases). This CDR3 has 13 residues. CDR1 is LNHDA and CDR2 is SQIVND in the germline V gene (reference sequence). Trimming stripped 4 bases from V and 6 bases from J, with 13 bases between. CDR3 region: CASSTKTRGEQYF. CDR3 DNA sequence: TGTGCCAGTAGTACCAAGACTAGAGGCGAGCAGTACTTC.

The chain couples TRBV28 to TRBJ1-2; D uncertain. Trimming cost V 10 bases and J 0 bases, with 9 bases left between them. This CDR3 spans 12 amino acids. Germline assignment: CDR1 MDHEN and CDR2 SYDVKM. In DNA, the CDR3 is TGTGCCACCGACCTAGCTAACTATGGCTACACCTTC. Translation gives CATDLANYGYTF.

The CDR3 coding sequence is TGTGCCAGCAGCCCCCCGTGGGGTGGGATACGGGGCACTGAAGCTTTCTTT. Residues: CASSPPWGGIRGTEAFF. The chain is built from TRBV5-6 and TRBJ1-1; D unclear. Germline V gene sequence: CDR1 SGHDT, CDR2 YYEEEE. Between the trimmed V and J ends, which lost 4 bases and 4 bases, there was a span of 23 bases. The length of the CDR3 is 17 residues.

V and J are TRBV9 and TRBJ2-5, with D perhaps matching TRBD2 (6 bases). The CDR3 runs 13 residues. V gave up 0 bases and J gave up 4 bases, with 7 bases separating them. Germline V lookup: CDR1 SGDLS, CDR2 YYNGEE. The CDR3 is CASSVDGGETQYF. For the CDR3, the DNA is TGTGCCAGCAGCGTAGACGGGGGAGAGACCCAGTACTTC.

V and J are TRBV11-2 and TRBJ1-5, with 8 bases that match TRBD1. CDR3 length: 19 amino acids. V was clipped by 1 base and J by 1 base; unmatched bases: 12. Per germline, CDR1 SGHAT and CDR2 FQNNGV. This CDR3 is CASSLVRMHRGLSNQPQHF. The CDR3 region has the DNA TGTGCCAGCAGCTTAGTTCGGATGCACAGGGGGTTGAGCAATCAGCCCCAGCATTTT.

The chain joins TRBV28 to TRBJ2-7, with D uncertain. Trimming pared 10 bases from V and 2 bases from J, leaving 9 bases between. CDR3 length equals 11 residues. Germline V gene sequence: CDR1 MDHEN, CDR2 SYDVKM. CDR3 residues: CAITTAYEQYF. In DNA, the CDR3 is TGTGCCATCACCACAGCCTACGAGCAGTACTTC.

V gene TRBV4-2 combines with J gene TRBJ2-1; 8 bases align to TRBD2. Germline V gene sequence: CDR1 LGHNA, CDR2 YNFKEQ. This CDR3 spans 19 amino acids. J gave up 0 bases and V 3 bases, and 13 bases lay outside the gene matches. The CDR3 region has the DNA TGTGCCAGCAGCCAGCGTAGCGGGACCTCCGGGGACTCCTACAATGAGCAGTTCTTC. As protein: CASSQRSGTSGDSYNEQFF.

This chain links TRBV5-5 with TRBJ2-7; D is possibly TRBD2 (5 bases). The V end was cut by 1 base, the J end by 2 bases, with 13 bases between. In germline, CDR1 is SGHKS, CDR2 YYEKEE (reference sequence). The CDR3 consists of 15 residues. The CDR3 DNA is TGTGCCAGCAGCTTGACCTTGCGGGTTACCTACGAGCAGTACTTC. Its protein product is CASSLTLRVTYEQYF.

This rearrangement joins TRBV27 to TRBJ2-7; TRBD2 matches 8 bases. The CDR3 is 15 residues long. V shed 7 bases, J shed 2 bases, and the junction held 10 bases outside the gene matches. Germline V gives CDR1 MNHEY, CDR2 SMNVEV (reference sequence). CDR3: CASISRIAGTYEQYF. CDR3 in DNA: TGTGCCAGCATTTCTCGGATAGCGGGAACCTACGAGCAGTACTTC.

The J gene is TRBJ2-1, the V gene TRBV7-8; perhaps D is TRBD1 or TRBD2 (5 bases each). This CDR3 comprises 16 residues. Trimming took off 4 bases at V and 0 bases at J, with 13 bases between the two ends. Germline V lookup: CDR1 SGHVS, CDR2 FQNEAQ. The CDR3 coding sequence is TGTGCCAGCAGCTCCCGTGGGGCGGGCTCCTACAATGAGCAGTTCTTC. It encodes CASSSRGAGSYNEQFF.

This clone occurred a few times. This chain's CDR3 is CASSRRGGAGGPYNEQFF. CDR3 coding DNA: TGTGCCAGCAGCCGGAGGGGAGGTGCGGGAGGGCCCTACAATGAGCAGTTCTTC. V usage is TRBV7-9 and J usage is TRBJ2-1; the match to TRBD2 covers 9 bases. V gave up 5 bases and J gave up 2 bases; unmatched junction bases: 13. In germline, CDR1 is SEHNR, CDR2 FQNEAQ (reference sequence). This CDR3 contains 18 residues. Full variable domain (remainder filled in from reference TRBV7-9 and TRBJ2-1): DTGVSQNPRHKITKRGQNVTFRCDPISEHNRLYWYRQTLGQGPEFLTYFQNEAQLEKSRLLSDRFSAERPKGSFSTLEIQRTEQGDSAMYLCASSRRGGAGGPYNEQFFGPGTRLTVL.